The 11 T cell receptor beta chains in this list originate from one sample, sequenced in a study of T cells in Graves' hyperthyroidism and ophthalmopathy (dated by TCRdb to between 2017 and 2020). Libraries were prepared through multiplex PCR. The sequencer listed for this sample is Illumina HiSeq 2000. The TCR beta CDR3 regions were amplified from the RNA transcripts. For the first round of RT-PCR on the TCR CDR3, the HTBI primer set was used together with the Qiagen OneStep RT-PCR kit. Through fastp at Q25 and MiXCR, TCRdb rebuilt clones from the public reads, retaining in-frame beta chains. Merged by CDR3 protein, the rows form single entries marked with the most common genes and DNA. The sample table contains around 340,000 distinct CDR3 sequences; only one count was recorded for about 18% of them. Around 50% of the sample comes from the top ten. Material for sequencing was blood. The receptors were gathered from a woman aged 45-59 years with Graves' hyperthyroidism.

The rearrangement uses TRBV5-1 and TRBJ2-7, with 7 bases aligning to TRBD2. Per germline, CDR1 SGHRS and CDR2 YFSETQ. The J segment lost 0 bases and the V segment lost 4 bases, leaving 10 bases of the junction unmatched. The CDR3 is 16 amino acids. CDR3 in amino acids: CASSTAAAGNSYEQYF. CDR3 DNA: TGCGCCAGCAGCACCGCAGCAGCGGGAAACTCCTACGAGCAGTACTTC. Drawing the rest from reference TRBV5-1 and TRBJ2-7, the complete variable domain is KAGVTQTPRYLIKTRGQQVTLSCSPISGHRSVSWYQQTPGQGLQFLFEYFSETQRNKGNFPGRFSGRQFSNSRSEMNVSTLELGDSALYLCASSTAAAGNSYEQYFGPGTRLTVT.

This clonotype was recorded many times. The chain joins TRBV27 to TRBJ1-2; the match to TRBD1 covers 7 bases. Germline values: CDR1 MNHEY, CDR2 SMNVEV (reference sequence). Trimming removed 5 bases from V and 0 bases from J; junction bases left unmatched: 6. The CDR3 has 15 residues. The CDR3 DNA is TGTGCCAGCAGTCCCGGGACAGCTTCTAACTATGGCTACACCTTC. Amino acids: CASSPGTASNYGYTF.

CDR3 DNA sequence: TGTGCCAGTAATATGGGCAATCAGCCCCAGCATTTT. Translated: CASNMGNQPQHF. This chain uses TRBV19 with TRBJ1-5; D unresolved. Germline V gives CDR1 LNHDA, CDR2 SQIVND (reference sequence). Trimming cost V 7 bases and J 2 bases, with 6 bases left between them. The CDR3 totals 12 residues.

Many counts were recorded for this clonotype. The V gene is TRBV6-2 or TRBV6-3, the J gene TRBJ2-7, with 7 bases aligning to TRBD2. The CDR3 loop spans 13 amino acids. Germline loops: CDR1 MNHEY, CDR2 SVGEGT. J was trimmed by 3 bases and V by 9 bases; bases with no gene match: 8. CDR3 residues: CASSRDYYYEQYF. CDR3 sequence (DNA): TGTGCCAGTTCTCGGGACTACTACTACGAGCAGTACTTC.

This clonotype was seen only a few times. This rearrangement joins TRBV5-1 to TRBJ2-3; tentative D call: TRBD2 (6 bases). The germline V and J ends were trimmed by 3 bases and 5 bases, with 13 bases remaining between them. This CDR3 region has 14 residues. Looked up from germline, CDR1 is SGHRS and CDR2 is YFSETQ. For the CDR3, the DNA is TGCGCCAGCAGCTCCGGGACTTGGCGAGATACGCAGTATTTT. This gives the protein CASSSGTWRDTQYF. Looking up the rest from reference TRBV5-1 and TRBJ2-3 gives the full variable domain: KAGVTQTPRYLIKTRGQQVTLSCSPISGHRSVSWYQQTPGQGLQFLFEYFSETQRNKGNFPGRFSGRQFSNSRSEMNVSTLELGDSALYLCASSSGTWRDTQYFGPGTRLTVL.

The sample holds a few counts of this clonotype. The chain is built from TRBV5-4 and TRBJ2-2; TRBD2 matches at 8 bases. After removal of 2 bases from V and 6 bases from J, the junction contained 3 bases not matched to a gene. This CDR3 spans 14 amino acids. Germline CDR1 reads SGHNT; CDR2 reads YYREEE (reference sequence). CDR3 loop: CASSFLTSAGELFF. Written as DNA, the CDR3 is TGTGCCAGCAGCTTCCTGACTAGCGCCGGGGAGCTGTTTTTT.

This sequence joins TRBV27 and TRBJ2-7; 10 nucleotides match TRBD2. There are 13 residues in the CDR3. V was clipped by 8 bases and J by 2 bases; unmatched bases: 3. Germline V CDR1 and CDR2: MNHEY, SMNVEV (reference sequence). CDR3 nucleotide sequence: TGTGCCAGCGGGACTAGCGTAACCTACGAGCAGTACTTC. Its protein product is CASGTSVTYEQYF.

The V and J genes are TRBV20-1 and TRBJ1-5, with a tentative D call TRBD1 (6 bases). Germline lookup yields CDR1 DFQATT and CDR2 SNEGSKA (reference sequence). CDR3 size: 13 residues. Trimming took off 5 bases at V and 6 bases at J, with 14 bases between the two ends. The CDR3 loop reads CSAPKGGGQPQHF. The CDR3 nucleotides read TGCAGTGCTCCGAAGGGGGGTGGTCAGCCCCAGCATTTT.

This clonotype appeared many times. In DNA form, the CDR3 reads TGTGCCAGCTCACCTAGTGACAGTCCCTACGAGCAGTACGTC. Translated: CASSPSDSPYEQYV. The rearrangement joins TRBV18 to TRBJ2-7; D possibly corresponds to TRBD1 (5 bases). CDR1 and CDR2 (germline): KGHSH, LQKENI. Trimming removed 3 bases at V and 2 bases at J, with 11 bases between. The CDR3 runs 14 residues.

This clonotype showed up many times. The chain couples TRBV6-2 or TRBV6-3 to TRBJ2-3, with 8 bases fitting TRBD1. The trim removed 5 bases at V and 0 bases at J, leaving 10 bases unmatched. This CDR3 comprises 17 residues. CDR1 is MNHEY, CDR2 SVGEGT, per germline. For the CDR3, the DNA is TGTGCCAGCAGTGGCAGACAGGGGATCTCTAGCACAGATACGCAGTATTTT. This codes for CASSGRQGISSTDTQYF.

This clonotype was counted once. It may be a read error: a sequence one base away is much more abundant. V and J are TRBV6-2 or TRBV6-3 and TRBJ1-1; D call uncertain. CDR1 is MNHEY and CDR2 is SVGEGT in the germline V gene. The CDR3 spans 18 residues. CDR3 amino acids: CASSTAAQKLYSNAEAFF. DNA of the CDR3: TGTGCCAGCAGTACCGCGGCCCAAAAGCTCTACTCGAACGCTGAAGCTTTCTTT.